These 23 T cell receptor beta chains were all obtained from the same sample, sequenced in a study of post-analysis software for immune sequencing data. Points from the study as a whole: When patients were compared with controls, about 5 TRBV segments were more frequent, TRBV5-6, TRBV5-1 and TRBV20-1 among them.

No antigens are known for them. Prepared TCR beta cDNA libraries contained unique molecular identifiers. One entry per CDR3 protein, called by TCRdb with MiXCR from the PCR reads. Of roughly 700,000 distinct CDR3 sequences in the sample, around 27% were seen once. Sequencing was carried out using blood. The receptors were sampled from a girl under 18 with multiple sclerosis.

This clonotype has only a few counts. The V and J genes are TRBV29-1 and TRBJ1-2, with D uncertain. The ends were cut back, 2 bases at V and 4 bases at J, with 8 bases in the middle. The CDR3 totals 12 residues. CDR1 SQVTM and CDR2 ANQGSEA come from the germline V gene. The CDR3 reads CSVEPSAYGYTF. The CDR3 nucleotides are TGCAGCGTTGAACCCTCGGCCTATGGCTACACCTTC. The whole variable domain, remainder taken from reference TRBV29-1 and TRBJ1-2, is SAVISQKPSRDICQRGTSLTIQCQVDSQVTMMFWYRQQPGQSLTLIATANQGSEATYESGFVIDKFPISRPNLTFSTLTVSNMSPEDSSIYLCSVEPSAYGYTFGSGTRLTVV.

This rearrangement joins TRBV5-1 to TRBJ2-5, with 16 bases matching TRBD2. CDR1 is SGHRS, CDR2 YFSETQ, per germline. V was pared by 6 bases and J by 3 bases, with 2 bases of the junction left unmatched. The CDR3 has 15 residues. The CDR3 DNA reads TGCGCCAGCACGGGACTAGCGGGAGGGGAAGAGACCCAGTACTTC. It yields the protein CASTGLAGGEETQYF. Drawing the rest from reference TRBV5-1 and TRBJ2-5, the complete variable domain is KAGVTQTPRYLIKTRGQQVTLSCSPISGHRSVSWYQQTPGQGLQFLFEYFSETQRNKGNFPGRFSGRQFSNSRSEMNVSTLELGDSALYLCASTGLAGGEETQYFGPGTRLLVL.

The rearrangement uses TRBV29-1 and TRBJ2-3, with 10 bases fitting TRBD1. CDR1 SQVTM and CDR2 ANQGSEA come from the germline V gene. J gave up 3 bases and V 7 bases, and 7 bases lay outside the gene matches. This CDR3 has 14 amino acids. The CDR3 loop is CSAERTGGTDTQYF. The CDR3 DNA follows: TGCAGCGCCGAGAGGACAGGGGGGACAGATACGCAGTATTTT.

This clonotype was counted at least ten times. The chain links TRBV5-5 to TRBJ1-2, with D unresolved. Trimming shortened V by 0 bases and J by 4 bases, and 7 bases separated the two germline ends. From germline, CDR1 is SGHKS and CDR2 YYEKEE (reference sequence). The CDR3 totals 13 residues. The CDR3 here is CASSLDLSYGYTF. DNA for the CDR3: TGTGCCAGCAGCTTGGACCTGAGCTATGGCTACACCTTC.

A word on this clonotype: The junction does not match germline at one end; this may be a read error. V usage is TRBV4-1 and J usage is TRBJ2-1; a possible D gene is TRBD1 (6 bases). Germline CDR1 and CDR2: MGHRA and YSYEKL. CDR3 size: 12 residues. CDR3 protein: CASSQEGQGWIF. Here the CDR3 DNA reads TGCGCCAGCAGCCAAGAGGGGCAGGGGTGGATCTTC.

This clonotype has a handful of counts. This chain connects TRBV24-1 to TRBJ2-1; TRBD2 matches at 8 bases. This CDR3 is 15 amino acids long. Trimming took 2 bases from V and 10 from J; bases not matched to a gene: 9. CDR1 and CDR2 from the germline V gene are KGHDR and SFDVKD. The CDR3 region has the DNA TGTGCCACCAGTGATTCCCTGGGGACTAGTAACGAGCAGTTCTTC. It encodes CATSDSLGTSNEQFF.

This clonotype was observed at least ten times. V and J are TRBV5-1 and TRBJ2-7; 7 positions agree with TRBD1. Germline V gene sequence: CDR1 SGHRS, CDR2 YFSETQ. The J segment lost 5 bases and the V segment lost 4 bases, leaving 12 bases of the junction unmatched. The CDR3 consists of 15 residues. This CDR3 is CASSISRDRIHEQYF. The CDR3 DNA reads TGCGCCAGCAGCATTTCCCGGGACAGAATTCACGAGCAGTACTTC.

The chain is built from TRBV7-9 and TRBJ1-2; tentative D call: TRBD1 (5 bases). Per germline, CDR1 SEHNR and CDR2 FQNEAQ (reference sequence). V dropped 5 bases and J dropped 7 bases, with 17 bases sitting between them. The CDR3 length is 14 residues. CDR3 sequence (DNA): TGTGCCAGCAGCCCGGGGGTGGATCGTGGTGGCTACACCTTC. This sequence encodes CASSPGVDRGGYTF.

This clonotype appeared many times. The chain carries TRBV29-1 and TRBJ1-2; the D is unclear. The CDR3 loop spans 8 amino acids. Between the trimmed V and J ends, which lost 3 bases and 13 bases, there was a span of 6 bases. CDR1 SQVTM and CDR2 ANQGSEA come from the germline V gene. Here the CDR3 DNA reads TGCAGCGTTGATGATGGCACCTTC. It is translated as CSVDDGTF. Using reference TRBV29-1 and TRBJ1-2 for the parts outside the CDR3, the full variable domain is SAVISQKPSRDICQRGTSLTIQCQVDSQVTMMFWYRQQPGQSLTLIATANQGSEATYESGFVIDKFPISRPNLTFSTLTVSNMSPEDSSIYLCSVDDGTFGSGTRLTVV.

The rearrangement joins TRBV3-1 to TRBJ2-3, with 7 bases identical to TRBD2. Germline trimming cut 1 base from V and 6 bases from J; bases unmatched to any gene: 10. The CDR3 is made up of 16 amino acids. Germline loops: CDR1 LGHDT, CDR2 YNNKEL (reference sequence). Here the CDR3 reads CASSQGKSTSLDTQYF. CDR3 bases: TGTGCCAGCAGCCAAGGGAAGTCGACTAGCTTGGATACGCAGTATTTT.

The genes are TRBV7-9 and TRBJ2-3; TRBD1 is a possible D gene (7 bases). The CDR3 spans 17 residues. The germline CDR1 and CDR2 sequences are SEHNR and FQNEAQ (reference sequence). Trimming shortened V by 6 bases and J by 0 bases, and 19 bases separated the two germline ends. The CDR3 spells CASSPPGGTVSTDTQYF. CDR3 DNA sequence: TGTGCCAGCAGTCCACCTGGCGGGACAGTAAGCACAGATACGCAGTATTTT.

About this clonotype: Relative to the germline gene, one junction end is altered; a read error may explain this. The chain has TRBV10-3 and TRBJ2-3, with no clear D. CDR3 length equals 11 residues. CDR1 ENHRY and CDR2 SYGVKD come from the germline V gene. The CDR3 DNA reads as TGTGCCATCAGTATCCCAGATACGCAGTATTTC. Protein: CAISIPDTQYF.

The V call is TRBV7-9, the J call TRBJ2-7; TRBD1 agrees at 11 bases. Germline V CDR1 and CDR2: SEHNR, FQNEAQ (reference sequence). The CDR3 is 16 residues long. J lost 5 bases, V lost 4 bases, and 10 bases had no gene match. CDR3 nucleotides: TGTGCCAGCAGCTCCTATGGATCGGACAGGGGGCACGAGCAGTACTTC. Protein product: CASSSYGSDRGHEQYF.

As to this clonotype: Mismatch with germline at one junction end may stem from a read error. This CDR3 is CANSPTTGMNTEAFF. DNA for the CDR3: TGTGCCAACAGCCCAACCACAGGGATGAACACTGAAGCATTCTTT. V gene TRBV7-2 combines with J gene TRBJ1-1; tentative D call: TRBD1 (6 bases). Germline assignment: CDR1 SGHTA and CDR2 FQGNSA. The CDR3 has 15 residues. Complete variable domain (other parts from reference TRBV7-2 and TRBJ1-1): GAGVSQSPSNKVTEKGKDVELRCDPISGHTALYWYRQSLGQGLEFLIYFQGNSAPDKSGLPSDRFSAERTGGSVSTLTIQRTQQEDSAVYLCANSPTTGMNTEAFFGQGTRLTVV.

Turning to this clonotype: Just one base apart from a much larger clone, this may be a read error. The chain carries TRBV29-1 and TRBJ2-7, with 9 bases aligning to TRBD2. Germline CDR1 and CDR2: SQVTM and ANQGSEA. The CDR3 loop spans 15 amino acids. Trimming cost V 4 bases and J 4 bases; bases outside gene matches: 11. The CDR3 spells CSVVSSGSSTYEQYF. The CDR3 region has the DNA TGCAGCGTTGTAAGTAGCGGGAGTAGTACGTACGAGCAGTACTTC.

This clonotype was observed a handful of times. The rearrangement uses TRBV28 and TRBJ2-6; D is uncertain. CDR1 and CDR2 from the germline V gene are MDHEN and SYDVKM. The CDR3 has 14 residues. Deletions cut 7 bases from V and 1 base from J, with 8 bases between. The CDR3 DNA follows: TGTGCCAGCACAGAGCCTTCTGGGGCCAACGTCCTGACTTTC. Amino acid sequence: CASTEPSGANVLTF.

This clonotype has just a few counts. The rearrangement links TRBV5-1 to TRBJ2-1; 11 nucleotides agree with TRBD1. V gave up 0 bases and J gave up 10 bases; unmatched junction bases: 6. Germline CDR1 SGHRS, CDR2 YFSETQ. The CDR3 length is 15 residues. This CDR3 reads CASSLVRTGGGEQFF. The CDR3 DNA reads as TGCGCCAGCAGCTTGGTGAGGACAGGGGGCGGGGAGCAGTTCTTC.

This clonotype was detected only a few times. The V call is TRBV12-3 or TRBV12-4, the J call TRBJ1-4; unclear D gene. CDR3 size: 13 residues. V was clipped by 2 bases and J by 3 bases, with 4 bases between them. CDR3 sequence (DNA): TGTGCCAGCAGTTTACGATCTAATGAAAAACTGTTTTTT. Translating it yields CASSLRSNEKLFF.

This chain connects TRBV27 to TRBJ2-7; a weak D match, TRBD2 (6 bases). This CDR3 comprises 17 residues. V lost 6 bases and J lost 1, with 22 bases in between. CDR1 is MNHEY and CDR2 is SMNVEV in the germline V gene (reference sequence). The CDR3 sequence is CASSRSSRDLGSYEQYF. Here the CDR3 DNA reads TGTGCCAGCAGCCGCAGCTCCCGGGACTTAGGGTCCTACGAGCAGTACTTC.

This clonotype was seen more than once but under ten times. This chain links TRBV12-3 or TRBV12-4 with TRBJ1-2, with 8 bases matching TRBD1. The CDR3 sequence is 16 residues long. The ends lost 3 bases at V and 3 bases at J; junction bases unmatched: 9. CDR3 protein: CASSFLAGQGDYGYTF. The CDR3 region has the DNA TGTGCCAGCAGTTTTCTGGCCGGACAGGGCGACTATGGCTACACCTTC.

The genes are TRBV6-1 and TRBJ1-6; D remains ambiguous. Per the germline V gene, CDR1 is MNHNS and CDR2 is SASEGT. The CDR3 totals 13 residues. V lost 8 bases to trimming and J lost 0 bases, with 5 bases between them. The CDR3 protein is CASADSYNSPLHF. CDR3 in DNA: TGTGCCAGCGCGGACTCCTATAATTCACCCCTCCACTTT.

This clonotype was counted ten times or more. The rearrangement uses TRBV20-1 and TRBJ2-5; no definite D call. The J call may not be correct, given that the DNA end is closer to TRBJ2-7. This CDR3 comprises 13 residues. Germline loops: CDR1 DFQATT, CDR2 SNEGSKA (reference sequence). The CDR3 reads CSAGYGAFAEQYF. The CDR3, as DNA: TGCAGTGCTGGATACGGAGCATTTGCCGAGCAGTACTTC.

The CDR3 protein is CASREGTAFSYEQYF. The CDR3 DNA sequence: TGTGCCAGCAGAGAAGGGACAGCCTTTTCTTACGAGCAGTACTTC. The chain uses TRBV6-5 and TRBJ2-7; 7 bases agree with TRBD1. This CDR3 is built from 15 residues. V shed 6 bases and J 4 bases; nucleotides not matched to a gene: 12. Germline V lookup: CDR1 MNHEY, CDR2 SVGAGI.